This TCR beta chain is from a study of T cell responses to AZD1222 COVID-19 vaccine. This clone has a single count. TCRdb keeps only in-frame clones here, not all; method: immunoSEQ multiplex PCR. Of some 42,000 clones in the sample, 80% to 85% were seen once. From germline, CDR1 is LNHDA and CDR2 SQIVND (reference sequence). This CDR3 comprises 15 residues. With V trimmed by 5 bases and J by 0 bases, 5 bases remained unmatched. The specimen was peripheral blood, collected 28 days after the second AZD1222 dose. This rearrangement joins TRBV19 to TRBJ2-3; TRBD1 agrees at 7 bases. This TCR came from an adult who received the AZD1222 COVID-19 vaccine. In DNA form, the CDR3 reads TGTGCCAGTAGTTACAGGGGTCCTAGCACAGATACGCAGTATTTT. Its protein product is CASSYRGPSTDTQYF.